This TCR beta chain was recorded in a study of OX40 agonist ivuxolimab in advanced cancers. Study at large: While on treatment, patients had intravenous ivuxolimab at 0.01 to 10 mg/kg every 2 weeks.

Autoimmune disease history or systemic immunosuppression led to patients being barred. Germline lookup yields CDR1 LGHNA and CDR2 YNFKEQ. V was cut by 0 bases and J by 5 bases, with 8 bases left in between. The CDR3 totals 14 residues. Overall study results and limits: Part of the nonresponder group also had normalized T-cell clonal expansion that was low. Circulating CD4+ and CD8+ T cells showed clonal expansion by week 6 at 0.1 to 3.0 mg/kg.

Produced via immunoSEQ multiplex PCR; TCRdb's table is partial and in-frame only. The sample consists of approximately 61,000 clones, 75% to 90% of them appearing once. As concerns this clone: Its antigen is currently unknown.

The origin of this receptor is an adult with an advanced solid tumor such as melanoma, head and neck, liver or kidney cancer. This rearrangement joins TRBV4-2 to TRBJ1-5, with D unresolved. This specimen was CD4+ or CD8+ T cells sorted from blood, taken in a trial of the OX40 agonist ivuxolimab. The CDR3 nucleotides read TGTGCCAGCAGCCAAGAACGGGGAGATCAGCCCCAGCATTTT. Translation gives CASSQERGDQPQHF.